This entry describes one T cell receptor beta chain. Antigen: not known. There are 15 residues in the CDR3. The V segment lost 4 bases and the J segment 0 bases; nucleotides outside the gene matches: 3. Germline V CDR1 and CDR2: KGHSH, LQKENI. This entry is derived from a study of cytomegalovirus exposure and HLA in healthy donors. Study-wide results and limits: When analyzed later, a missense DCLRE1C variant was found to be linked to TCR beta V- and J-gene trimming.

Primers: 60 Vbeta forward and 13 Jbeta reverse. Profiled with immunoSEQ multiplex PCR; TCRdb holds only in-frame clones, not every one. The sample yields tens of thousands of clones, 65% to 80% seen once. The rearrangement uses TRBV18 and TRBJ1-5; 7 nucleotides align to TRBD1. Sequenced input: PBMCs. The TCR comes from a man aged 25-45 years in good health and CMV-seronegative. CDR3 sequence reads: CASSRGTDSNQPQHF. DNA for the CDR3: TGTGCCAGCTCACGGGGGACAGATAGCAATCAGCCCCAGCATTTT.